This is a list of T cell receptor beta chains from one sample in a study of metastatic and nonmetastatic thyroid tumors. Using MiXCR, TCRdb re-called clones from the PCR reads. Altogether tens of thousands of clones are present, roughly an eighth being singletons, with the ten largest covering roughly 10%. Specimen: blood. These TCRs come from a female donor with papillary thyroid cancer or a benign thyroid nodule (not recorded which). Some clones in this sample may be carry-over from other donors' samples. CDR3s include the opening cysteine and the closing phenylalanine or tryptophan. D genes are given only for firm matches. Clone sizes are shown as once, few or many counts, or a class when the clone is expanded.

D	size	length	J	V	DNA	CDR3
.	many	16	TRBJ2-6	TRBV9	TGTGCCAGCGCCCAATTGACCGCATCTGGGGCCAACGTCCTGACTTTC	CASAQLTASGANVLTF
TRBD2	many	16	TRBJ2-1	TRBV20-1	TGCAGTGCTAGTCATTTCTCATTAGCGGGAGGGCCTAGGCAGTTCTTC	CSASHFSLAGGPRQFF
.	many	15	TRBJ1-1	TRBV18	TGTGCCAGCTCACCATCGACAGGTTTGAACACTGAAGCTTTCTTT	CASSPSTGLNTEAFF
.	many	14	TRBJ2-7	TRBV6-2/TRBV6-3	TGTGCCAGCAGTTACTCGGGGGGCATATACGAGCAGTACTTC	CASSYSGGIYEQYF
.	few	15	TRBJ1-1	TRBV28	TGTGCCAGCAGTTCCCCGACAGTGTGGAACACTGAAGCTTTCTTT	CASSSPTVWNTEAFF
TRBD1	many	13	TRBJ1-1	TRBV20-1	TGCAGTGCTAACAGGGGTCTCGGCTCTGAAGCTTTCTTT	CSANRGLGSEAFF
.	many	15	TRBJ2-3	TRBV9	TGTGCCAGCAGCGTAGTGAACAGGGAGACAGATACGCAGTATTTT	CASSVVNRETDTQYF
.	many	16	TRBJ2-7	TRBV6-2/TRBV6-3	TGTGCCAGCAGTTCCTGGAGGCGGGCGGCCTCCTACGAGCAGTACTTC	CASSSWRRAASYEQYF
TRBD2	many	15	TRBJ2-1	TRBV4-3	TGCGCCAGCAGCCAGTTGACTAGCGGGAGCAATGAGCAGTTCTTC	CASSQLTSGSNEQFF
.	many	17	TRBJ2-7	TRBV5-1	TGCGCCAGCAGCTTGGCCGGGGGGTGGGCAGGGGCCTCCGAGCAGTACTTC	CASSLAGGWAGASEQYF
.	many	12	TRBJ2-2	TRBV30	TGTGCCTGGAGTGTGGGAGCCGGGGAGCTGTTTTTT	CAWSVGAGELFF
TRBD2	once	17	TRBJ2-1	TRBV9	TGTGCCAGCATCACGGGACTAGCGTCTAGCTCCTACAATGAGCAGTTCTTC	CASITGLASSSYNEQFF
TRBD1	many	17	TRBJ1-1	TRBV7-6	TGTGCCAGCAGCCTCTACAACAGGGGGCAACGCGACACTGAAGCTTTCTTT	CASSLYNRGQRDTEAFF
TRBD1	many	15	TRBJ1-1	TRBV28	TGTGCCAGCAGTTTATCAACAGGGGGTGGTACTGAAGCTTTCTTT	CASSLSTGGGTEAFF
.	many	14	TRBJ2-2	TRBV7-2	TGTGCCAGCAGCTTAGCGCGCCACACCGGGGAGCTGTTTTTT	CASSLARHTGELFF
.	many	14	TRBJ2-1	TRBV14	TGTGCCAGCAGCCAAGATCTTCCGCCCAATGAGCAGTTCTTC	CASSQDLPPNEQFF
TRBD1	many	14	TRBJ1-5	TRBV10-3	TGTGCCGTGTGGACAGGAGCTAACAATCAGCCCCAGCATTTT	CAVWTGANNQPQHF
.	many	16	TRBJ1-4	TRBV5-1	TGCGCCAGCAGCTTGGCCGATCGGGTGGGGGATGAAAAACTGTTTTTT	CASSLADRVGDEKLFF
.	many	13	TRBJ2-7	TRBV11-3	TGTGCCAGCAGCTTAGATCAAGGTTCCGAGCAGTACTTC	CASSLDQGSEQYF
.	many	14	TRBJ2-3	TRBV9	TGTGCCAGCAGCTTAAGGACGTTCCCGGATACGCAGTATTTT	CASSLRTFPDTQYF